These 10 T cell receptor beta chains originate from one sample sequenced in a study of cytomegalovirus exposure and HLA in healthy donors. The data were produced by immunoSEQ multiplex PCR, yet TCRdb's version contains in-frame clones alone and is incomplete. The data show around 150,000 clones, with approximately 96% seen just once and roughly 1% held by the top ten. The sample consisted of PBMCs. The receptor source for this set is a young woman in good health and CMV-seronegative.

This clone was seen just once. The chain couples TRBV29-1 to TRBJ2-3, with 14 bases that match TRBD2. Trimming cost V 6 bases and J 8 bases; bases outside gene matches: 10. This CDR3 has 15 amino acids. Germline V gene sequence: CDR1 SQVTM, CDR2 ANQGSEA. DNA of the CDR3: TGCAGCGTCGAGATGACTAGCGGGGGGGCCTCTACGCAGTATTTT. Translating it yields CSVEMTSGGASTQYF.

This clone was found once. The chain carries TRBV7-8 and TRBJ2-2, with D possibly being TRBD1 (6 bases). The CDR3 is made up of 17 amino acids. Looked up from germline, CDR1 is SGHVS and CDR2 is FQNEAQ. Trimming removed 5 bases at V and 3 bases at J, with 19 bases between. The CDR3 DNA follows: TGTGCCAGCAGCGACGGCCCAAGGGGGACATACACCGGGGAGCTGTTTTTT. Residues: CASSDGPRGTYTGELFF.

V and J are TRBV4-3 and TRBJ1-3, with D uncertain. The CDR3 covers 18 residues. Germline values: CDR1 LGHNA, CDR2 YSLEER. V lost 1 base and J lost 2, with 18 bases in between. The CDR3 loop is CASSQAWGRGRTGNTIYF. The CDR3, as DNA: TGCGCCAGCAGCCAAGCTTGGGGTCGTGGGAGGACTGGAAACACCATATATTTT.

This clone was seen a single time. The rearrangement uses TRBV5-1 and TRBJ2-7; the match to TRBD1 covers 7 bases. V lost 0 bases to trimming and J lost 0 bases; unmatched junction nucleotides: 12. Germline values: CDR1 SGHRS, CDR2 YFSETQ. The CDR3 is 18 residues long. The CDR3: CASSLDTGGTGVSYEQYF. CDR3 nucleotides: TGCGCCAGCAGCTTGGATACGGGCGGAACAGGGGTCTCCTACGAGCAGTACTTC.

This clone was found once. The chain carries TRBV27 and TRBJ2-3; 11 bases agree with TRBD2. V shed 0 bases and J 6 bases; nucleotides not matched to a gene: 5. The CDR3 consists of 16 residues. Germline V CDR1 and CDR2: MNHEY, SMNVEV (reference sequence). CDR3 DNA sequence: TGTGCCAGCAGTTTATCTAGCGGGGGGGCGGGTGATACGCAGTATTTT. Amino acids: CASSLSSGGAGDTQYF.

The chain employs TRBV27 and TRBJ2-7, with 7 positions matching TRBD2. The CDR3 is 14 residues long. CDR1 is MNHEY and CDR2 is SMNVEV in the germline V gene (reference sequence). V was clipped by 4 bases and J by 4 bases; unmatched bases: 7. The CDR3 sequence is CASSWSREGYEQYF. The DNA for the CDR3 is TGTGCCAGCAGTTGGAGCAGGGAGGGGTACGAGCAGTACTTC.

This clone was seen a few times. The chain carries TRBV7-2 and TRBJ1-2; 9 bases match TRBD1. V lost 4 bases to trimming and J lost 4 bases; unmatched junction nucleotides: 7. This CDR3 region has 15 residues. Per the germline V gene, CDR1 is SGHTA and CDR2 is FQGNSA. CDR3 loop: CASSSQTGGPYGYTF. The CDR3 DNA reads TGTGCCAGCAGCTCACAGACAGGGGGTCCCTATGGCTACACCTTC.

The chain carries TRBV27 and TRBJ1-6; 8 bases are a match to TRBD1. V gave up 8 bases and J gave up 7 bases; unmatched junction bases: 10. Germline CDR1 is MNHEY and CDR2 is SMNVEV (reference sequence). The CDR3 extends over 15 amino acids. CDR3 in DNA: TGTGCCAGCCAGGGAGGGACAGGCAGAAATTCACCCCTCCACTTT. Its translation: CASQGGTGRNSPLHF.

J is TRBJ1-1 and V is TRBV5-4; D gene uncertain. Germline V lookup: CDR1 SGHNT, CDR2 YYREEE (reference sequence). The CDR3 is 13 amino acids. Deletions cut 3 bases from V and 0 bases from J, with 6 bases between. The CDR3 here is CASSWGVNTEAFF. The DNA of the CDR3 is TGTGCCAGCAGCTGGGGAGTGAACACTGAAGCTTTCTTT.

This clone occurred once. The rearrangement uses TRBV5-6 and TRBJ2-7; D may be TRBD2 (5 bases). Germline assignment: CDR1 SGHDT and CDR2 YYEEEE. V was cut by 0 bases and J by 2 bases, with 18 bases left in between. CDR3 length: 17 residues. The CDR3 DNA reads TGTGCCAGCAGCTTGGCCCGGAGAGGGATTGCCCCCTACGAGCAGTACTTC. Translation: CASSLARRGIAPYEQYF.